These 10 T cell receptor beta chains were all obtained from the same sample, sequenced in a study of blood T cells in healthy people across ages. PCR was performed a second time for about 7 to 12 cycles using a sample-barcoded 5' primer and a J-beta primer mix. TCRdb reanalysed the 5' RACE reads using MiXCR and keeps one entry per CDR3 protein. This sample has more than 700,000 distinct CDR3 sequences; about 55% occur once, and the top ten carry 40% to 50%. The specimen sequenced was blood. All receptors come from a man older than 75 in good health.

The chain couples TRBV7-3 to TRBJ2-7; D ambiguous. With the DNA end fitting TRBJ2-5 better, the J assignment may be wrong. Germline V gives CDR1 SGHTA, CDR2 FQGTGA. The length of the CDR3 is 13 residues. The CDR3 sequence is CASSLMARETQYF. The DNA for the CDR3 is TGTGCCAGCAGCTTAATGGCTCGGGAGACCCAGTACTTC.

The genes are TRBV4-1 and TRBJ1-5; unclear D gene. This CDR3 spans 15 amino acids. Germline values: CDR1 MGHRA, CDR2 YSYEKL. The V end lost 3 bases, the J end lost 1 base, and 10 bases lay between the germline ends. Here the CDR3 reads CASSQSLGSNQPQHF. Here the CDR3 DNA reads TGCGCCAGCAGCCAGTCCCTGGGAAGCAATCAGCCCCAGCATTTT.

The chain couples TRBV27 to TRBJ2-1, with D tentatively TRBD2 (6 bases). Trimming cost V 3 bases and J 4 bases, with 13 bases left between them. This CDR3 has 15 amino acids. Germline CDR1 MNHEY, CDR2 SMNVEV (reference sequence). CDR3 sequence reads: CASSLGGNPYNEQFF. The CDR3 DNA sequence: TGTGCCAGCAGTTTGGGCGGGAACCCTTACAATGAGCAGTTCTTC.

The gene calls are TRBV29-1 and TRBJ2-7; TRBD2 aligns across 8 bases. V gave up 4 bases and J gave up 0 bases; unmatched junction bases: 8. This CDR3 has 15 residues. CDR1 is SQVTM and CDR2 is ANQGSEA in the germline V gene. The CDR3 DNA sequence: TGCAGCGTTGGTACAGGCGGGGGGCTCTCCTACGAGCAGTACTTC. Translating gives CSVGTGGGLSYEQYF.

This clonotype occurred a few times. The rearrangement joins TRBV12-3 or TRBV12-4 to TRBJ2-1; tentatively, D is TRBD2 (6 bases). The CDR3 loop spans 14 amino acids. V was shortened by 9 bases and J by 1 base, with 13 bases between the two germline ends. The CDR3, as DNA: TGTGCCAGTCGGCGACTAGGGTCCTACAATGAGCAGTTCTTC. It is translated as CASRRLGSYNEQFF.

The chain employs TRBV6-4 and TRBJ2-1, with TRBD2 as a possible D gene (6 bases). Looked up from germline, CDR1 is MRHNA and CDR2 is SNTAGT. V was pared by 2 bases and J by 10 bases, with 18 bases between. The CDR3 totals 15 residues. The CDR3 sequence is CASSDPGVLQFEQFF. The CDR3 nucleotides are TGTGCCAGCAGTGACCCGGGAGTCCTACAATTCGAGCAGTTCTTC.

This clonotype was detected a few times. V usage is TRBV20-1 and J usage is TRBJ2-3, with 11 bases fitting TRBD2. Germline CDR1 reads DFQATT; CDR2 reads SNEGSKA (reference sequence). CDR3 size: 15 residues. V gave up 7 bases and J gave up 4 bases; unmatched junction bases: 10. For the CDR3, the DNA is TGCAGTGTCTCAAAAGTAGCGGGAGGGGCAGATACGCAGTATTTT. It specifies CSVSKVAGGADTQYF.

This clonotype turned up a few times. This chain connects TRBV29-1 to TRBJ1-2; 9 bases agree with TRBD1. The J segment lost 9 bases and the V segment lost 6 bases, leaving 5 bases of the junction unmatched. Germline V gene lookup returns CDR1 SQVTM and CDR2 ANQGSEA. The CDR3 has 11 residues. CDR3 DNA: TGCAGCGTCGGGACAGGGAGCAGCTACACCTTC. Encoded protein: CSVGTGSSYTF.

V usage is TRBV7-6 and J usage is TRBJ2-7; 8 bases agree with TRBD2. The CDR3 totals 14 residues. Unmatched junction bases numbered 3, after V lost 1 base and J lost 4 bases. The germline V gene encodes CDR1 SGHVS and CDR2 FNYEAQ. The CDR3 sequence is CASSLGREGYEQYF. DNA of the CDR3: TGTGCCAGCAGCTTAGGTCGGGAGGGGTACGAGCAGTACTTC. Full variable domain (remainder filled in from reference TRBV7-6 and TRBJ2-7): GAGVSQSPRYKVTKRGQDVALRCDPISGHVSLYWYRQALGQGPEFLTYFNYEAQQDKSGLPNDRFSAERPEGSISTLTIQRTEQRDSAMYRCASSLGREGYEQYFGPGTRLTVT.

The V gene is TRBV7-2, the J gene TRBJ2-5; D is possibly TRBD1 or TRBD2 (5 bases each). The CDR3 covers 13 residues. V was shortened by 5 bases and J by 11 bases, with 18 bases between the two germline ends. In germline, CDR1 is SGHTA, CDR2 FQGNSA. CDR3 in DNA: TGTGCCAGCAGCCCGGGGCAGTCTAGAGCGCAGTACTTC. As protein: CASSPGQSRAQYF. The full variable domain, with the rest looked up from reference TRBV7-2 and TRBJ2-5, is GAGVSQSPSNKVTEKGKDVELRCDPISGHTALYWYRQSLGQGLEFLIYFQGNSAPDKSGLPSDRFSAERTGGSVSTLTIQRTQQEDSAVYLCASSPGQSRAQYFGPGTRLLVL.